Each of the 23 T cell receptor beta chains below was sequenced from the same sample in a study of T cells in Graves' hyperthyroidism and ophthalmopathy. Researchers took RNA transcripts and amplified the TCR beta CDR3 regions from them. First-round RT-PCR of the TCR CDR3 relied on the HTBI primer set. TCRdb called the multiplex PCR reads again in MiXCR, with one record for every CDR3 protein. Among 500,000 to 750,000 distinct CDR3 sequences listed, about half were seen once. The sequencing input was peripheral blood or thyroid tissue (not recorded which). The receptors derive from a woman younger than 30 with Graves' hyperthyroidism.

This clonotype was detected ten times or more. This chain connects TRBV28 to TRBJ1-5; D gene unclear. With 5 bases removed from V and 7 bases from J, the gap between germline ends came to 12 bases. This CDR3 region has 13 residues. Germline assignment: CDR1 MDHEN and CDR2 SYDVKM. This CDR3 reads CASSESQGQPQHF. CDR3 DNA sequence: TGTGCCAGCAGTGAAAGTCAAGGACAGCCCCAGCATTTT.

The chain employs TRBV6-1 and TRBJ2-1, with unresolved D. Germline V gene sequence: CDR1 MNHNS, CDR2 SASEGT. V lost 4 bases to trimming and J lost 3 bases, with 7 bases between them. This CDR3 comprises 13 residues. Written as DNA, the CDR3 is TGTGCCAGCAGTGGGACCGACTACAATGAGCAGTTCTTC. Its translation: CASSGTDYNEQFF.

In this sample, this clonotype turned up many times. The chain recombines TRBV6-1 with TRBJ1-5; no definite D call. The V gene's germline CDR1 is MNHNS and CDR2 SASEGT. The CDR3 sequence is 14 residues long. V shed 3 bases and J shed 3 bases, with 9 bases lying between them. The CDR3 DNA follows: TGTGCCAGCAGTGATGACACAAACAATCAGCCCCAGCATTTT. It yields the protein CASSDDTNNQPQHF.

The genes are TRBV7-8 and TRBJ2-7; 7 positions agree with TRBD2. The CDR3 is 16 residues long. The ends lost 1 base at V and 3 bases at J; junction bases unmatched: 9. Germline V lookup: CDR1 SGHVS, CDR2 FQNEAQ. The CDR3 protein is CASSLGRRGGSYEQYF. Written as DNA, the CDR3 is TGTGCCAGCAGCTTAGGCCGCAGAGGCGGGAGCTACGAGCAGTACTTC.

The J gene is TRBJ2-2, the V gene TRBV9, with D tentatively TRBD2 (6 bases). With 0 bases removed from V and 6 bases from J, the gap between germline ends came to 12 bases. The CDR3 covers 15 residues. The V gene's germline CDR1 is SGDLS and CDR2 YYNGEE. The CDR3 DNA follows: TGTGCCAGCAGCGTAGGGGACTTTGGGGCCGGGGAGCTGTTTTTT. Translation: CASSVGDFGAGELFF.

This clonotype was seen many times. The rearrangement joins TRBV20-1 to TRBJ1-5; no firm D call. V was shortened by 0 bases and J by 0 bases, with 6 bases between the two germline ends. The CDR3 covers 14 residues. The V gene's germline CDR1 is DFQATT and CDR2 SNEGSKA (reference sequence). The CDR3 DNA sequence: TGCAGTGCTAGAGAACCATCTAGCAATCAGCCCCAGCATTTT. Translating gives CSAREPSSNQPQHF.

The chain recombines TRBV7-8 with TRBJ2-6; 13 nucleotides match TRBD2. This CDR3 is 17 amino acids long. Trimming removed 5 bases from V and 3 bases from J; junction bases left unmatched: 4. CDR1 is SGHVS, CDR2 FQNEAQ, per germline. The CDR3 DNA follows: TGTGCCAGCAGCCCACGGACTAGCGGGAGTGGGGCCAACGTCCTGACTTTC. Its translation is CASSPRTSGSGANVLTF.

In the case of this clonotype: The junction and the germline gene differ at one end; a read error may be behind it. The J gene is TRBJ1-2, the V gene TRBV5-5, with a weak D call TRBD1 (5 bases). The length of the CDR3 is 12 residues. CDR1 and CDR2 (germline): SGHKS, YYEKEE (reference sequence). CDR3 bases: TGTGCCACCAGCCTCCGGGGGTATGGCTACACCTTC. It specifies CATSLRGYGYTF.

The rearrangement joins TRBV2 to TRBJ2-1, with 8 bases aligning to TRBD2. This CDR3 contains 16 residues. The germline CDR1 and CDR2 sequences are SNHLY and FYNNEI. Germline trimming cut 7 bases from V and 5 bases from J; bases unmatched to any gene: 13. The CDR3 DNA reads TGTGCCAGCACCAGAAGGGCTAGCGGGTTCAACAATGAGCAGTTCTTC. Translating it yields CASTRRASGFNNEQFF.

This clonotype was counted ten times or more. The V gene is TRBV7-8, the J gene TRBJ2-7; 9 positions agree with TRBD1. Germline V gives CDR1 SGHVS, CDR2 FQNEAQ. V shed 4 bases and J 2 bases; nucleotides not matched to a gene: 3. The CDR3 has 14 amino acids. CDR3 sequence: CASSWGQGTYEQYF. CDR3 coding DNA: TGTGCCAGCAGCTGGGGACAGGGAACCTACGAGCAGTACTTC.

This clonotype occurred a few times. This chain links TRBV5-5 with TRBJ2-7; D gene uncertain. Germline V CDR1 and CDR2: SGHKS, YYEKEE (reference sequence). V was clipped by 0 bases and J by 11 bases, with 18 bases between them. CDR3 length equals 14 residues. CDR3 bases: TGTGCCAGCAGCTTGGTAAGGGATTCGGTGGCGGAGTACTTC. Encoded protein: CASSLVRDSVAEYF.

The gene calls are TRBV30 and TRBJ1-3; possibly TRBD1 for D (6 bases). The CDR3 has 15 residues. Trimming took 8 bases from V and 4 from J, leaving 21 bases between them. Germline CDR1 is GTSNPN and CDR2 is SVGIG (reference sequence). The CDR3 reads CAASPLDRRGNTIYF. Written as DNA, the CDR3 is TGTGCCGCAAGTCCCCTAGACAGGCGAGGAAACACCATATATTTT.

This clonotype appeared once. The chain uses TRBV5-1 and TRBJ1-2, with 7 nucleotides matching TRBD1. CDR1 and CDR2 (germline): SGHRS, YFSETQ. CDR3 length: 16 amino acids. J was trimmed by 5 bases and V by 3 bases; bases with no gene match: 13. Here the CDR3 DNA reads TGCGCCAGCAGCTCGGGGACTAGCGGGACAGAGTATGGCTACACCTTC. Amino acid sequence: CASSSGTSGTEYGYTF.

This clonotype was detected many times. CDR3 in amino acids: CASSFRGAGEQYF. In DNA, the CDR3 is TGTGCCAGCAGCTTTCGGGGGGCGGGGGAGCAGTACTTC. The V gene is TRBV7-2, the J gene TRBJ2-7, with D perhaps matching TRBD2 (7 bases). CDR3 length: 13 residues. V shed 3 bases and J shed 7 bases, with 13 bases lying between them. CDR1 SGHTA and CDR2 FQGNSA come from the germline V gene.

V usage is TRBV29-1 and J usage is TRBJ1-5; 8 bases match TRBD1. CDR3 length: 12 residues. Germline assignment: CDR1 SQVTM and CDR2 ANQGSEA. The J segment lost 14 bases and the V segment lost 4 bases, leaving 10 bases of the junction unmatched. Written as DNA, the CDR3 is TGCAGCGTTGGACAGGGGCAGGCCTACGAGCATTTT. It translates to CSVGQGQAYEHF.

This clonotype was counted many times. The V and J genes are TRBV2 and TRBJ2-5; TRBD2 matches at 13 bases. The CDR3 has 14 amino acids. Germline CDR1 SNHLY, CDR2 FYNNEI. V was clipped by 9 bases and J by 2 bases; unmatched bases: 3. CDR3 in DNA: TGTGCCAGAACGACTAGCGGGAGGCAAGAGACCCAGTACTTC. It specifies CARTTSGRQETQYF.

This chain links TRBV7-9 with TRBJ2-3, with D maybe TRBD1 (6 bases). The CDR3 covers 14 residues. Trimming took off 5 bases at V and 2 bases at J, with 11 bases between the two ends. From germline, CDR1 is SEHNR and CDR2 FQNEAQ (reference sequence). CDR3 residues: CASSRTDDTDTQYF. The DNA of the CDR3 is TGTGCCAGCAGCCGGACAGACGACACAGATACGCAGTATTTT.

The chain recombines TRBV15 with TRBJ1-4, with a weak D call TRBD1 (6 bases). The V gene lost 0 bases and the J gene lost 8 bases, with 22 bases spanning the gap. The CDR3 is made up of 18 amino acids. Germline CDR1 LNHNV, CDR2 YYDKDF (reference sequence). CDR3 amino acids: CATSRDTGSYEQGEKLFF. In DNA form, the CDR3 reads TGTGCCACCAGCAGAGATACGGGTTCCTACGAGCAGGGGGAAAAACTGTTTTTT.

This chain uses TRBV20-1 with TRBJ1-1; D is perhaps TRBD1 (5 bases). From germline, CDR1 is DFQATT and CDR2 SNEGSKA (reference sequence). CDR3 length equals 16 residues. V lost 2 bases and J lost 1, with 17 bases in between. DNA of the CDR3: TGCAGTGCTAGAAAGCTAGCGGGACGGTCGAACACTGAAGCTTTCTTT. Its translation is CSARKLAGRSNTEAFF.

The genes are TRBV20-1 and TRBJ2-7; 10 nucleotides align to TRBD2. The closer fit of TRBJ2-1 to the DNA end suggests the J call may be wrong. The CDR3 totals 15 residues. The germline gives CDR1 DFQATT, CDR2 SNEGSKA (reference sequence). The CDR3 DNA sequence: TGCAGTGCTAGTCCCTCTAGCGGGAGTATGGATGAGCAGTTCTTC. This translates into CSASPSSGSMDEQFF.

The gene calls are TRBV5-1 and TRBJ2-5, with 8 positions matching TRBD2. J lost 6 bases, V lost 4 bases, and 8 bases had no gene match. CDR1 and CDR2 (germline): SGHRS, YFSETQ. The CDR3 runs 14 residues. The CDR3 loop reads CASSPAGDGKTQYF. The CDR3 nucleotides read TGCGCCAGCAGCCCAGCGGGGGACGGGAAGACCCAGTACTTC.

This clonotype came up many times. The rearrangement uses TRBV6-1 and TRBJ2-5; 9 bases line up with TRBD2. The CDR3 consists of 12 residues. The V segment lost 7 bases and the J segment 7 bases; nucleotides outside the gene matches: 4. In germline, CDR1 is MNHNS, CDR2 SASEGT. Written as DNA, the CDR3 is TGTGCCAGCAAGCTACTAGCGGGGACCCAGTACTTC. This encodes CASKLLAGTQYF.

At least ten counts were recorded for this clonotype. The rearrangement uses TRBV20-1 and TRBJ1-4; D is uncertain. The V gene's germline CDR1 is DFQATT and CDR2 SNEGSKA (reference sequence). There are 15 residues in the CDR3. V was cut by 2 bases and J by 13 bases, with 23 bases left in between. The CDR3: CSARQGKAAELGLFF. CDR3 bases: TGCAGTGCTAGACAAGGGAAGGCGGCTGAATTGGGACTGTTTTTT.